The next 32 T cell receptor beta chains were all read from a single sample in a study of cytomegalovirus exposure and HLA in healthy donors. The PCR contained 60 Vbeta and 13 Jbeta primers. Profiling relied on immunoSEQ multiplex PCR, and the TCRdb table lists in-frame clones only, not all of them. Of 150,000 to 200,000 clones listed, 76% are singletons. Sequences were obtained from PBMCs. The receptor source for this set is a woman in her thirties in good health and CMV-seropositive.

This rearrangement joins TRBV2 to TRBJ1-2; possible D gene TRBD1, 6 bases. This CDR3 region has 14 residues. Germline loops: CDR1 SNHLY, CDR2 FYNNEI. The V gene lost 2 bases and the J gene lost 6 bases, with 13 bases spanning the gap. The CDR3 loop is CASSEPPGADGYTF. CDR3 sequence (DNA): TGTGCCAGCAGTGAACCCCCAGGGGCCGATGGCTACACCTTC. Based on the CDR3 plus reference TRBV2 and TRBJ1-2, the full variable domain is EPEVTQTPSHQVTQMGQEVILRCVPISNHLYFYWYRQILGQKVEFLVSFYNNEISEKSEIFDDQFSVERPDGSNFTLKIRSTKLEDSAMYFCASSEPPGADGYTFGSGTRLTVV.

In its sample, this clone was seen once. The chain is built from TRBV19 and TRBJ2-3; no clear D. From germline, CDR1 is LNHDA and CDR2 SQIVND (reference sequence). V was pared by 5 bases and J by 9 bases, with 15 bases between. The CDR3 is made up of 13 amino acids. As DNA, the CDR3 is TGTGCCAGTAGTCCCGTCGACCGAGGCACGCAGTATTTT. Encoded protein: CASSPVDRGTQYF.

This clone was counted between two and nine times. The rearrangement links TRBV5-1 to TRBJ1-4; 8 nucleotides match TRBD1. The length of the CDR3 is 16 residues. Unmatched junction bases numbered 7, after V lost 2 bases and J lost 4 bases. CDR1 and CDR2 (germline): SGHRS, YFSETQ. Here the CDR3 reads CASSFTQGALNEKLFF. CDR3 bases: TGCGCCAGCAGCTTTACGCAGGGGGCGCTTAATGAAAAACTGTTTTTT.

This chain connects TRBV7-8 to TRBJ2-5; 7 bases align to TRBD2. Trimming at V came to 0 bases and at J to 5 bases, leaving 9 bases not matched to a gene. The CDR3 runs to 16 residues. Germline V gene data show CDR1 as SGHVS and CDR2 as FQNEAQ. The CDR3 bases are TGTGCCAGCAGCTTAGCGCGCCAGCCCGGGGGGGAGACCCAGTACTTC. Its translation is CASSLARQPGGETQYF.

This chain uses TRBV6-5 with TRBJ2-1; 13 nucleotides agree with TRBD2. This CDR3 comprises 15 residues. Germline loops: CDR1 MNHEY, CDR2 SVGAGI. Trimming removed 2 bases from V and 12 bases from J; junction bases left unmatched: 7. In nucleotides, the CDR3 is TGTGCCAGCAGTTACACGACTAGCGGGGGGACGGGGCAGTTCTTC. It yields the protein CASSYTTSGGTGQFF.

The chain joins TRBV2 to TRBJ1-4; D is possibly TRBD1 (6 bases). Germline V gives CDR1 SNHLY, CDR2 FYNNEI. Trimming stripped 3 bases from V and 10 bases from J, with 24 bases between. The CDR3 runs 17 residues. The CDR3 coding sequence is TGTGCCAGCAGTGACCCGCCGATCGACAGGCTAGGGGGAAAACTGTTTTTT. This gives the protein CASSDPPIDRLGGKLFF.

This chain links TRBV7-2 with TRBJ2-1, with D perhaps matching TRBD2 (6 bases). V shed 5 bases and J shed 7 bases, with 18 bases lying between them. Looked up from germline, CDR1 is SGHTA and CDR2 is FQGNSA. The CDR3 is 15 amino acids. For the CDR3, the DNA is TGTGCCAGCAGCCCGGGGCTTGCGGGGAGAAATGAGCAGTTCTTC. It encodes CASSPGLAGRNEQFF.

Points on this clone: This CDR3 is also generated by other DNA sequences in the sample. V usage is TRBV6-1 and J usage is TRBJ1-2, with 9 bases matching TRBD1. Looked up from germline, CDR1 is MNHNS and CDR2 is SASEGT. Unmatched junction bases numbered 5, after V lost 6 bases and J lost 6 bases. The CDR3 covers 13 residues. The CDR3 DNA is TGTGCCAGCAGCCGGGACAGGGTTAATGGCTACACCTTC. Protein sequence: CASSRDRVNGYTF.

CDR3: CASSPYRGPEAFF. CDR3 in DNA: TGTGCCAGCTCACCGTACAGGGGGCCGGAAGCTTTCTTT. V gene TRBV18 combines with J gene TRBJ1-1, with 9 bases aligning to TRBD1. J gave up 8 bases and V 3 bases, and 4 bases lay outside the gene matches. Germline V gene lookup returns CDR1 KGHSH and CDR2 LQKENI. The CDR3 sequence is 13 residues long.

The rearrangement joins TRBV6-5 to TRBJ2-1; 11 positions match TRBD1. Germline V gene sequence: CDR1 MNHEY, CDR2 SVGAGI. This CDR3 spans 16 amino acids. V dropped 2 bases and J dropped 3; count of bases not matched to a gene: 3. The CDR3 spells CASSYLGTGGYNEQFF. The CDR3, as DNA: TGTGCCAGCAGTTACCTCGGGACAGGGGGCTACAATGAGCAGTTCTTC.

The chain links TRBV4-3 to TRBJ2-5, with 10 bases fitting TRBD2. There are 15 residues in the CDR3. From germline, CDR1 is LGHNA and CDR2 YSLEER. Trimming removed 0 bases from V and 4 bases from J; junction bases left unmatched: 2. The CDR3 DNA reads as TGCGCCAGCAGCCAAGATAAGCGGGGGGGAGAGACCCAGTACTTC. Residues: CASSQDKRGGETQYF.

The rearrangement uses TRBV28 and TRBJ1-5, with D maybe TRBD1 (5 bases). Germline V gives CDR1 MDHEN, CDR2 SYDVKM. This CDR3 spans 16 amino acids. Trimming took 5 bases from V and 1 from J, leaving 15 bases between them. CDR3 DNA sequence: TGTGCCAGCAGTCCTATAGGCAGGGTAAGCAATCAGCCCCAGCATTTT. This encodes CASSPIGRVSNQPQHF. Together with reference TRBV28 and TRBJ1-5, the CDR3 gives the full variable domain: DVKVTQSSRYLVKRTGEKVFLECVQDMDHENMFWYRQDPGLGLRLIYFSYDVKMKEKGDIPEGYSVSREKKERFSLILESASTNQTSMYLCASSPIGRVSNQPQHFGDGTRLSIL.

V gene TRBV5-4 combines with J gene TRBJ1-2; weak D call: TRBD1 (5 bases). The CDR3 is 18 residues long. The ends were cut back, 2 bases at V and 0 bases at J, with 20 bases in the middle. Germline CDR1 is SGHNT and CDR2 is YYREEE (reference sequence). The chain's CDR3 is CASSLIRVGRDTNYGYTF. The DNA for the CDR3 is TGTGCCAGCAGCTTAATCCGTGTGGGGCGGGATACTAACTATGGCTACACCTTC.

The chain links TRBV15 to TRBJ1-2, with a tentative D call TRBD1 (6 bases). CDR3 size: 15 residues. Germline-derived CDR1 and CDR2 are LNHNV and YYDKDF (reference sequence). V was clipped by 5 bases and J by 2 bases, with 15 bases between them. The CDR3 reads CATSSTRGANYGYTF. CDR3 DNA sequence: TGTGCCACCAGCTCGACCAGGGGCGCAAACTATGGCTACACCTTC.

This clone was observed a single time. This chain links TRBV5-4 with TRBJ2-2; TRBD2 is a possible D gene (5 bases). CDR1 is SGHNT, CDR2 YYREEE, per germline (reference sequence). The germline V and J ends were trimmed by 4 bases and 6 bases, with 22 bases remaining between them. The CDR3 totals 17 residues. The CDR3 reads CASSPPGVAKISGELFF. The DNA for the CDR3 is TGTGCCAGCAGCCCCCCCGGGGTAGCGAAAATATCCGGGGAGCTGTTTTTT.

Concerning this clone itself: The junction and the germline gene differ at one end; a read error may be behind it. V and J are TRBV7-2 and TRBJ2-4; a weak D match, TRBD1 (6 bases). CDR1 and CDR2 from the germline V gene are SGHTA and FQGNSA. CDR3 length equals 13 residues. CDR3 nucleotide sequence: TGTGCCAGCAGCTTAGCGGACAGTCAGGGTACCAACTTC. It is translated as CASSLADSQGTNF.

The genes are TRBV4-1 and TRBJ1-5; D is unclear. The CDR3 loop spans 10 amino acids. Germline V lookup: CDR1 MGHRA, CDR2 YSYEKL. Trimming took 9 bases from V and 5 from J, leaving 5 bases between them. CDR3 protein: CARVDQPQHF. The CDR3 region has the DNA TGCGCCAGGGTAGATCAGCCCCAGCATTTT.

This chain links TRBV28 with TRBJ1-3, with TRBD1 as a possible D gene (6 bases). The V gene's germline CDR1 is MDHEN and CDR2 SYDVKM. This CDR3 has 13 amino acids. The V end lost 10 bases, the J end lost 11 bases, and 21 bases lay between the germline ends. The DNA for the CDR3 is TGTGCCACCATGGACAGTCCCCGGGTCTCCATATATTTT. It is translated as CATMDSPRVSIYF.

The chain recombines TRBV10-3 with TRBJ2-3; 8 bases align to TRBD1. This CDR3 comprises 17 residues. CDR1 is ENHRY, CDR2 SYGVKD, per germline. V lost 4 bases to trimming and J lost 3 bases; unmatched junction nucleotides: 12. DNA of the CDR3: TGTGCCATCAGTGCCTATTCCCGGACAGGGCGGACAGATACGCAGTATTTT. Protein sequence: CAISAYSRTGRTDTQYF.

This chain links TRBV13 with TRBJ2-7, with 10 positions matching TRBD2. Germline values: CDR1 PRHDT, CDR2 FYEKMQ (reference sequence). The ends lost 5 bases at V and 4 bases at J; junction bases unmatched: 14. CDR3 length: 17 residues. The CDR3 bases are TGTGCCAGCAGCCTTCAGGTAGCGGGGGGCCTAGATTACGAGCAGTACTTC. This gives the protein CASSLQVAGGLDYEQYF.

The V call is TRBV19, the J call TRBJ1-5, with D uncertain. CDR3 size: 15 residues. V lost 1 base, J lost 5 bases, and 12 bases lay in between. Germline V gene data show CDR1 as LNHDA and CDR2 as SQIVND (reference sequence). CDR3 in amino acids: CASSIGQGTHQPQHF. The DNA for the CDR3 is TGTGCCAGTAGTATAGGACAAGGTACCCATCAGCCCCAGCATTTT. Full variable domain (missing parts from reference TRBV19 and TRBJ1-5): DGGITQSPKYLFRKEGQNVTLSCEQNLNHDAMYWYRQDPGQGLRLIYYSQIVNDFQKGDIAEGYSVSREKKESFPLTVTSAQKNPTAFYLCASSIGQGTHQPQHFGDGTRLSIL.

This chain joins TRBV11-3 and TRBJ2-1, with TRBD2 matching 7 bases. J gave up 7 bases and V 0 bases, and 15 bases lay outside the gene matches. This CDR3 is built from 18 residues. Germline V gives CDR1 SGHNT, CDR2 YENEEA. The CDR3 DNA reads TGTGCCAGCAGCTTAGATCATGGAGGTAGCGGGTATCATAATGAGCAGTTCTTC. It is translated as CASSLDHGGSGYHNEQFF.

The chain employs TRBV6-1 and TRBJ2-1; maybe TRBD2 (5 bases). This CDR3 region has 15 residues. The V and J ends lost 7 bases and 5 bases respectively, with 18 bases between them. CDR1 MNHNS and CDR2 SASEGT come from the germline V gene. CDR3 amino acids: CASKFRILRDNEQFF. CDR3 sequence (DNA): TGTGCCAGCAAATTTAGGATCCTGAGGGACAATGAGCAGTTCTTC.

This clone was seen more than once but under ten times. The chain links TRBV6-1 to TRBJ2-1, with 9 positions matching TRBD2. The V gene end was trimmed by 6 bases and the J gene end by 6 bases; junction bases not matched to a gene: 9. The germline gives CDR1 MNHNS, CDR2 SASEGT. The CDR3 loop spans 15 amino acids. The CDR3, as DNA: TGTGCCAGCAGAGCCAGCGGGGGGACGGGCAATGAGCAGTTCTTC. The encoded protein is CASRASGGTGNEQFF.

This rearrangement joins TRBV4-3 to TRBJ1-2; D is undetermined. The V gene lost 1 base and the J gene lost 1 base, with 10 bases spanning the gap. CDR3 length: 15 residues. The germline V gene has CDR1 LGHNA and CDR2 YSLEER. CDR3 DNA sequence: TGCGCCAGCAGCCAAGGCCCGGGTAATAACTATGGCTACACCTTC. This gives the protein CASSQGPGNNYGYTF.

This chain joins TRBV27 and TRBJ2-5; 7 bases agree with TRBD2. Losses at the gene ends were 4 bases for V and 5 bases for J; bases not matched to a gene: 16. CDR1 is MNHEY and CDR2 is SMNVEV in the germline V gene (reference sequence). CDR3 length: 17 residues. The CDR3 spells CASSSDGPRLARETQYF. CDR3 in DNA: TGTGCCAGCAGTTCCGACGGCCCCCGACTAGCACGGGAGACCCAGTACTTC.

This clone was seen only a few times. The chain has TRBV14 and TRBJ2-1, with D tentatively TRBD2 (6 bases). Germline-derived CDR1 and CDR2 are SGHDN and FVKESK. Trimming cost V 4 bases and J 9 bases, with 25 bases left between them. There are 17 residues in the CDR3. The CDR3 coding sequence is TGTGCCAGCAGCCGCCTTAGGGGCGGGGCAGGAGTCGGTGAGCAGTTCTTC. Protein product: CASSRLRGGAGVGEQFF. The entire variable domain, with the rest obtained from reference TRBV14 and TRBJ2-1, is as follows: EAGVTQFPSHSVIEKGQTVTLRCDPISGHDNLYWYRRVMGKEIKFLLHFVKESKQDESGMPNNRFLAERTGGTYSTLKVQPAELEDSGVYFCASSRLRGGAGVGEQFFGPGTRLTVL.

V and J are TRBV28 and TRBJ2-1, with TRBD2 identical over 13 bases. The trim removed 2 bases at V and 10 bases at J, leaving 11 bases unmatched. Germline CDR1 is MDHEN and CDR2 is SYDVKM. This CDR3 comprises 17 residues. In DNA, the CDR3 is TGTGCCAGCAGTTTACGGATACTAGCGGGGGGGCTGTGGGAGCAGTTCTTC. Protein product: CASSLRILAGGLWEQFF.

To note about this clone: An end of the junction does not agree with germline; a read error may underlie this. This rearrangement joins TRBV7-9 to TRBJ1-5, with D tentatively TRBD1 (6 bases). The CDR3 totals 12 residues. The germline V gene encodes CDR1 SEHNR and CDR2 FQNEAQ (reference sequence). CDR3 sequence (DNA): TGTTCCAGCAGCCAGGGGAATCAGCCCCAGCATTTT. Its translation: CSSSQGNQPQHF.

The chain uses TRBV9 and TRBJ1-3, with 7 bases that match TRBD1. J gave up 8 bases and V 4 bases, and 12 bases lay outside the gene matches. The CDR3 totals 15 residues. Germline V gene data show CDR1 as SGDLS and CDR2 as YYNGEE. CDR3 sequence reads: CASSTGQSGGDTIYF. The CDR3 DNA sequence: TGTGCCAGCAGCACGGGACAGTCGGGTGGGGACACCATATATTTT.

CDR3 bases: TGTGCCAGCAGGGGACTCCGGGACAGGACCCTCTCTGGAAACACCATATATTTT. It encodes CASRGLRDRTLSGNTIYF. The chain employs TRBV2 and TRBJ1-3, with 8 bases that match TRBD1. There are 18 residues in the CDR3. In germline, CDR1 is SNHLY, CDR2 FYNNEI. V was clipped by 6 bases and J by 0 bases; unmatched bases: 13.

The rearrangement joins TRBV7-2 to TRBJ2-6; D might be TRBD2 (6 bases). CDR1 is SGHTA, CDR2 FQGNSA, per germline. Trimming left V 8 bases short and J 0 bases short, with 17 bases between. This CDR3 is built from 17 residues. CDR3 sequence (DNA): TGTGCCAGCCGTGCGGGGCGCCGGAGCTCTGGGGCCAACGTCCTGACTTTC. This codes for CASRAGRRSSGANVLTF.